This T cell receptor beta chain was sequenced in a study of molecular identifiers for immune sequencing clone quantification. In regard to this clonotype: Its specificity is unknown. Possible read error: a much larger clone is one base away.

There are 13 residues in the CDR3. Trimming at V came to 7 bases and at J to 12 bases, leaving 11 bases not matched to a gene. Germline values: CDR1 SQVTM, CDR2 ANQGSEA. MiXCR was run by TCRdb on the PCR reads, yielding one entry per CDR3 protein. The table lists 250,000 to 350,000 distinct CDR3 sequences, roughly 23% of them singletons. Whole-study findings and limits: A shared barcode on identical TCR molecules could lead to underestimated sizes for highly expanded clones.

This chain joins TRBV29-1 and TRBJ2-1; 11 nucleotides align to TRBD2. Material: naive CD8+ T cells from blood, with Jurkat cell RNA spiked in. Indicated subset: FACS-sorted CD8+CD4-CCR7+CD45RA+ naive T cells. The TCR sequence derives from a human donor in good health. Some libraries in this study had Jurkat cell RNA spiked in. The CDR3 coding sequence is TGCAGCGAGAAGACTAGCGGGAACACTGCGCAGTTCTTC. Translation: CSEKTSGNTAQFF.